Listed below are T cell receptor beta chains from one sample, sequenced in a study of tumor-infiltrating lymphocytes in primary liver carcinoma. TCRdb used MiXCR to reprocess the multiplex PCR reads, holding one entry per CDR3 protein. The table shows roughly 78,000 distinct CDR3 sequences, with 71% occurring only once. Sequenced material: liver tumor tissue from sampling region 4. The receptors derive from a woman aged 55-69 years with primary liver carcinoma and hepatitis B virus infection. Both conserved end residues are part of each CDR3. Fields, in order: clone size, V gene, J gene, CDR3 length, CDR3 protein. Some rows have no size entry. The others give once, few or many, or a class for an expanded clone.

-,TRBV6-2/TRBV6-3,TRBJ2-3,15,CASNYTGGGTNTQYF
many,TRBV30,TRBJ2-7,13,CAWSVQVGAQQDF
-,TRBV4-1,TRBJ2-2,17,CASSQVNMGFPIGGLFF
medium-sized,TRBV6-1,TRBJ2-7,12,CASGQHSYEQYF
-,TRBV6-1,TRBJ2-6,15,CASSGTSGGSNVLTF
-,TRBV6-5,TRBJ2-2,14,CASSYTGGTGEPFF
few,TRBV11-1,TRBJ2-3,14,CASSIRQRAGESHF
once,TRBV7-9,TRBJ2-1,14,CASSLRDRGDEQFF
many,TRBV28,TRBJ2-7,14,CATSIGGLSYEQYF
-,TRBV5-5,TRBJ2-2,14,CASSFQGLQGELFF
medium-sized,TRBV11-3,TRBJ2-1,15,CASSLSETGADEQFF
many,TRBV6-5,TRBJ1-5,16,CASRSSRQSSNQPQHF
-,TRBV20-1,TRBJ1-2,12,CSARIAGRGYTF
-,TRBV29-1,TRBJ2-3,16,CSVAVTGGRRTDTQYF
many,TRBV6-6,TRBJ1-1,15,CASSYGTGQATEAFF
-,TRBV4-1,TRBJ1-2,18,CASGQGGVSHLRRYGYTF
-,TRBV19,TRBJ2-4,12,CTSTEGKRIQYF
once,TRBV5-5,TRBJ2-3,16,CASNLCVAGVADMQYF
-,TRBV2,TRBJ2-7,12,CASILSTYEQYF
-,TRBV29-1,TRBJ2-1,12,CSGGGAVGEQFF
-,TRBV6-5,TRBJ2-3,14,CAIRGGGRADTQYF
-,TRBV18,TRBJ2-2,17,CASSRGTSGRHTGKLFF
-,TRBV6-1,TRBJ2-5,14,CVNSGFAGEETQYF
-,TRBV24-1,TRBJ2-5,14,CAISDIGLVGVLYF
-,TRBV6-5,TRBJ2-7,13,CASGKTLTYEQYF
-,TRBV28,TRBJ2-5,15,CASSLMGARGETQYF
few,TRBV30,TRBJ2-1,15,CVWSGPKGDYNEQFF
-,TRBV12-3/TRBV12-4,TRBJ1-1,12,CVCRPANTEAFF
-,TRBV6-1,TRBJ2-3,14,CASSGGFGRDTRYF
many,TRBV28,TRBJ2-3,12,CASSSDGQTQYF
many,TRBV6-1,TRBJ2-4,16,CASSEARPLNANVQYF
-,TRBV6-5,TRBJ2-6,15,CASSYWGSGTNVLTF
-,TRBV11-3,TRBJ2-1,14,CASSLGGSTKEQFF
-,TRBV6-1,TRBJ2-7,14,CASRSQRSSYEQYF
-,TRBV11-3,TRBJ2-1,14,CASSLGGSINEQSF
-,TRBV11-3,TRBJ2-1,15,CASSPQGRGNNEQFF
-,TRBV24-1,TRBJ2-2,16,CATSDRTGLSREELFF
-,TRBV7-8,TRBJ2-7,14,CAGSPRGSPYEQYF
many,TRBV10-1,TRBJ1-4,13,CASSVGSSEKLFF
-,TRBV29-1,TRBJ2-1,14,CSVHQTGWYNKQLF